Shown below are 21 T cell receptor beta chains from a single sample sequenced in a study of cytomegalovirus exposure and HLA in healthy donors. PCR employed 60 Vbeta and 13 Jbeta primers. Libraries were prepared by immunoSEQ multiplex PCR; TCRdb keeps only in-frame clonotypes and omits some of them. Among approximately 190,000 clones listed, approximately 80% were seen once. Sequencing was carried out using PBMCs. These receptors all come from a woman aged 25 to 39 in good health and CMV-seropositive.

CDR3 nucleotide sequence: TGTGCCAGCAGTGGGACAGGGGAACCCTATGGCTACACCTTC. Its protein is CASSGTGEPYGYTF. The V gene is TRBV6-1, the J gene TRBJ1-2; TRBD1 matches at 9 bases. The CDR3 runs 14 residues. Per the germline V gene, CDR1 is MNHNS and CDR2 is SASEGT. After removal of 4 bases from V and 4 bases from J, the junction contained 4 bases not matched to a gene.

In this sample, this clone turned up a few times. The chain combines TRBV5-6 with TRBJ2-5; 10 nucleotides align to TRBD2. The CDR3 covers 19 residues. Germline V CDR1 and CDR2: SGHDT, YYEEEE. Trimming removed 0 bases from V and 2 bases from J; junction bases left unmatched: 13. CDR3 coding DNA: TGTGCCAGCAGCTTGGAGCTAGCGGGAGAGGCGGGGTTTCAAGAGACCCAGTACTTC. Its protein product is CASSLELAGEAGFQETQYF.

This rearrangement joins TRBV9 to TRBJ2-6; 8 nucleotides match TRBD1. The germline V gene has CDR1 SGDLS and CDR2 YYNGEE. This CDR3 has 17 residues. Trimming at V came to 0 bases and at J to 3 bases, leaving 5 bases not matched to a gene. The CDR3 sequence is CASSVAQGAGGANVLTF. CDR3 sequence (DNA): TGTGCCAGCAGCGTAGCTCAGGGGGCGGGTGGGGCCAACGTCCTGACTTTC.

The V gene is TRBV27, the J gene TRBJ2-3, with a tentative D call TRBD2 (6 bases). CDR1 MNHEY and CDR2 SMNVEV come from the germline V gene (reference sequence). This CDR3 has 12 residues. Trimming removed 7 bases from V and 10 bases from J, with 15 bases in between. CDR3: CASKTGGEAQYF. In DNA, the CDR3 is TGTGCCAGCAAGACCGGAGGGGAGGCGCAGTATTTT.

This rearrangement joins TRBV4-1 to TRBJ1-2; the match to TRBD1 covers 7 bases. The length of the CDR3 is 16 residues. Germline trimming cut 1 base from V and 4 bases from J; bases unmatched to any gene: 9. From germline, CDR1 is MGHRA and CDR2 YSYEKL. The DNA of the CDR3 is TGCGCCAGCAGCCAAGCTCCGGGACAGAGGATCTATGGCTACACCTTC. Amino acid sequence: CASSQAPGQRIYGYTF.

The chain recombines TRBV5-4 with TRBJ2-7, with TRBD2 identical over 10 bases. The V gene's germline CDR1 is SGHNT and CDR2 YYREEE (reference sequence). The length of the CDR3 is 17 residues. Trimming took 0 bases from V and 0 from J; bases not matched to a gene: 6. The CDR3 region is CASSLGYASGSSYEQYF. The CDR3 DNA is TGTGCCAGCAGCTTGGGATATGCTAGCGGGAGCTCCTACGAGCAGTACTTC.

The rearrangement joins TRBV5-1 to TRBJ1-2, with TRBD1 matching 10 bases. J lost 6 bases, V lost 3 bases, and 2 bases had no gene match. The length of the CDR3 is 13 residues. The germline gives CDR1 SGHRS, CDR2 YFSETQ. CDR3 DNA: TGCGCCAGCAGCTACGGGACAGGGGATGGCTACACCTTC. It yields the protein CASSYGTGDGYTF.

This chain links TRBV2 with TRBJ2-1, with a possible D match to TRBD1 (6 bases). V lost 5 bases and J lost 1, with 12 bases in between. Germline V lookup: CDR1 SNHLY, CDR2 FYNNEI. The CDR3 runs to 15 residues. CDR3 region: CASSYDRPSYNEQFF. DNA of the CDR3: TGTGCCAGCAGTTATGACAGGCCTTCCTACAATGAGCAGTTCTTC.

This clone appeared once. V and J are TRBV23-1 and TRBJ1-4; TRBD1 might be the D (5 bases). TRBV23-1 is an ORF, with its function uncertain. V was trimmed by 3 bases and J by 3 bases, leaving 11 bases between them. The CDR3 spans 15 residues. The CDR3 nucleotides are TGCGCCAGCAGTCACCCAGGGTGGTCTAATGAAAAACTGTTTTTT. Translated, it gives CASSHPGWSNEKLFF.

The chain joins TRBV11-2 to TRBJ1-2; 9 bases agree with TRBD1. Germline loops: CDR1 SGHAT, CDR2 FQNNGV. This CDR3 has 15 residues. Trimming at V came to 4 bases and at J to 3 bases, leaving 6 bases not matched to a gene. Written as DNA, the CDR3 is TGTGCCAGCAGCTCCAGGGACAGGGAAGACTATGGCTACACCTTC. Its translation is CASSSRDREDYGYTF.

This chain uses TRBV28 with TRBJ2-1; D possibly corresponds to TRBD2 (6 bases). The germline V gene has CDR1 MDHEN and CDR2 SYDVKM. V dropped 1 base and J dropped 4 bases, with 11 bases sitting between them. This CDR3 is built from 15 residues. As DNA, the CDR3 is TGTGCCAGCAGTTTATATCGGGACTTATACAATGAGCAGTTCTTC. It is translated as CASSLYRDLYNEQFF.

The V and J genes are TRBV30 and TRBJ2-7; D possibly corresponds to TRBD2 (5 bases). CDR1 and CDR2 from the germline V gene are GTSNPN and SVGIG (reference sequence). The CDR3 has 14 residues. With 2 bases removed from V and 4 bases from J, the gap between germline ends came to 15 bases. The CDR3 nucleotides are TGTGCCTGGAGTCCTCCGGGATCCTTTTACGAGCAGTACTTC. Translating gives CAWSPPGSFYEQYF.

The J gene is TRBJ1-5, the V gene TRBV4-1; D call uncertain. The ends were cut back, 4 bases at V and 5 bases at J, with 9 bases in the middle. CDR1 is MGHRA, CDR2 YSYEKL, per germline. The CDR3 sequence is 13 residues long. CDR3 amino acids: CASSRGLDQPQHF. DNA for the CDR3: TGCGCCAGCAGCCGAGGCCTGGATCAGCCCCAGCATTTT.

This clone appeared a single time. The V gene is TRBV7-6, the J gene TRBJ2-1, with TRBD2 matching over 12 bases. Germline assignment: CDR1 SGHVS and CDR2 FNYEAQ. The ends lost 2 bases at V and 4 bases at J; junction bases unmatched: 3. The CDR3 sequence is 16 residues long. The CDR3 DNA reads as TGTGCCAGCAGCTTACGGGGGACTAGCGGGTACAATGAGCAGTTCTTC. It is translated as CASSLRGTSGYNEQFF.

This clone was counted a few times. The gene calls are TRBV30 and TRBJ2-4, with D perhaps matching TRBD1 (6 bases). V lost 7 bases and J lost 2, with 9 bases in between. In germline, CDR1 is GTSNPN, CDR2 SVGIG (reference sequence). The CDR3 has 12 residues. CDR3 sequence: CAFTGTKNIQYF. For the CDR3, the DNA is TGTGCCTTTACAGGGACCAAAAACATTCAGTACTTC.

The chain employs TRBV7-2 and TRBJ1-1; 10 bases agree with TRBD1. The ends lost 6 bases at V and 0 bases at J; junction bases unmatched: 13. Looked up from germline, CDR1 is SGHTA and CDR2 is FQGNSA. The CDR3 covers 18 residues. The CDR3 loop reads CASSSLRDRGIVNTEAFF. For the CDR3, the DNA is TGTGCCAGCAGTTCTTTAAGGGACAGGGGTATTGTGAACACTGAAGCTTTCTTT.

The CDR3 nucleotides read TGTGCCAGCAGGGTCGACAGGGAATATGGCTACACCTTC. Translation: CASRVDREYGYTF. V usage is TRBV2 and J usage is TRBJ1-2; the match to TRBD1 covers 7 bases. Germline trimming cut 6 bases from V and 5 bases from J; bases unmatched to any gene: 6. There are 13 residues in the CDR3. Germline assignment: CDR1 SNHLY and CDR2 FYNNEI.

This clone was observed a few times. The chain is built from TRBV19 and TRBJ2-3; tentatively, D is TRBD1 (5 bases). The germline gives CDR1 LNHDA, CDR2 SQIVND (reference sequence). Trimming took off 5 bases at V and 5 bases at J, with 8 bases between the two ends. The CDR3 has 12 residues. This CDR3 is CASSDRGDTQYF. DNA for the CDR3: TGTGCCAGTAGTGATAGGGGAGATACGCAGTATTTT.

The chain has TRBV7-9 and TRBJ2-1; 7 bases match TRBD2. The CDR3 contains 14 residues. Germline V gene sequence: CDR1 SEHNR, CDR2 FQNEAQ (reference sequence). V lost 8 bases and J lost 7; bases outside the gene matches: 11. The CDR3 reads CASVSGLEYNEQFF. DNA for the CDR3: TGTGCCAGCGTAAGTGGACTAGAATATAATGAGCAGTTCTTC.

This clone was found a few times. The chain recombines TRBV4-2 with TRBJ2-7; TRBD1 might be the D (5 bases). Deletions cut 1 base from V and 3 bases from J, with 10 bases between. CDR1 LGHNA and CDR2 YNFKEQ come from the germline V gene. CDR3 length: 14 amino acids. CDR3 loop: CASSQGSGYYEQYF. The CDR3 DNA reads TGTGCCAGCAGCCAAGGGTCAGGGTACTACGAGCAGTACTTC.

The chain has TRBV9 and TRBJ1-2; D might be TRBD1 (5 bases). Germline CDR1 is SGDLS and CDR2 is YYNGEE. Trimming took off 1 base at V and 6 bases at J, with 13 bases between the two ends. The CDR3 is made up of 14 amino acids. In DNA, the CDR3 is TGTGCCAGCAGCGTATCTGGGGCGCGAAATGGCTACACCTTC. Translation: CASSVSGARNGYTF.